The 13 T cell receptor beta chains below come from one sample, sequenced in a study of blood T cell repertoires in COVID-19. The repertoire was sequenced with immunoSEQ multiplex PCR; TCRdb's copy has only in-frame clones and lacks some. The repertoire includes about 170,000 clones, 80% to 85% of them detected once, and roughly 11% sits in the top ten. Sequenced material: peripheral blood. These receptors were collected from a man aged 65-85 years with active or convalescent COVID-19.

The genes are TRBV2 and TRBJ1-1, with D uncertain. Germline assignment: CDR1 SNHLY and CDR2 FYNNEI. The V end was cut by 4 bases, the J end by 4 bases, with 10 bases between. The CDR3 has 13 amino acids. The CDR3 DNA reads as TGTGCCAGCAGTGTTGAGGGATCCACTGAAGCTTTCTTT. Protein product: CASSVEGSTEAFF.

The genes are TRBV5-1 and TRBJ2-1; 11 bases align to TRBD2. The CDR3 is made up of 16 amino acids. The J segment lost 4 bases and the V segment lost 7 bases, leaving 10 bases of the junction unmatched. CDR1 is SGHRS and CDR2 is YFSETQ in the germline V gene. Written as DNA, the CDR3 is TGCGCCAGCGCTTTCCCGGGGACTAGCGGTTACAATGAGCAGTTCTTC. Its protein is CASAFPGTSGYNEQFF.

The V and J genes are TRBV19 and TRBJ2-6, with D possibly matching TRBD2 (6 bases). Trimming took 5 bases from V and 0 from J, leaving 14 bases between them. This CDR3 comprises 17 residues. Germline values: CDR1 LNHDA, CDR2 SQIVND (reference sequence). CDR3 coding DNA: TGTGCCAGTAGTTCCCTAGCGCGAGTCTCTGGGGCCAACGTCCTGACTTTC. This codes for CASSSLARVSGANVLTF.

The table lists this clone with a few counts. This chain uses TRBV7-2 with TRBJ2-7; TRBD1 agrees at 9 bases. The CDR3 totals 14 residues. The germline gives CDR1 SGHTA, CDR2 FQGNSA. V lost 4 bases to trimming and J lost 6 bases; unmatched junction nucleotides: 7. CDR3 loop: CASSSQTGGTEQYF. The DNA for the CDR3 is TGTGCCAGCAGCTCGCAGACAGGGGGAACCGAGCAGTACTTC.

In this sample, this clone turned up once. The CDR3 DNA sequence: TGTGCCAGCAGCCCGGCCACAGGGTCCTACAATGAGCAGTTCTTC. It specifies CASSPATGSYNEQFF. The chain is built from TRBV9 and TRBJ2-1; D might be TRBD1 (6 bases). This CDR3 is built from 15 residues. The germline gives CDR1 SGDLS, CDR2 YYNGEE. V lost 4 bases, J lost 1 base, and 12 bases lay in between.

This chain joins TRBV7-8 and TRBJ1-2, with 7 bases that match TRBD1. This CDR3 is built from 15 residues. Germline assignment: CDR1 SGHVS and CDR2 FQNEAQ. The V segment lost 1 base and the J segment 4 bases; nucleotides outside the gene matches: 6. The CDR3 loop reads CASSLVERGLYGYTF. The DNA for the CDR3 is TGTGCCAGCAGCTTAGTGGAGAGGGGGCTCTATGGCTACACCTTC.

The V gene is TRBV27, the J gene TRBJ1-5; 7 nucleotides match TRBD1. Germline CDR1 is MNHEY and CDR2 is SMNVEV (reference sequence). J gave up 1 base and V 5 bases, and 11 bases lay outside the gene matches. This CDR3 comprises 17 residues. The CDR3 DNA is TGTGCCAGCAGTCCAAGGATTGGACAGGTGAGCAATCAGCCCCAGCATTTT. Protein product: CASSPRIGQVSNQPQHF.

This clone was seen more than once but under ten times. The chain joins TRBV19 to TRBJ1-6, with a tentative D call TRBD1 (6 bases). Per the germline V gene, CDR1 is LNHDA and CDR2 is SQIVND (reference sequence). The CDR3 sequence is 17 residues long. The V end lost 3 bases, the J end lost 2 bases, and 14 bases lay between the germline ends. DNA of the CDR3: TGTGCCAGTAGTATGGTGTCAGGGGAGACCTATAATTCACCCCTCCACTTT. Translation gives CASSMVSGETYNSPLHF.

This clone is a singleton in its sample. The gene calls are TRBV5-1 and TRBJ1-2; D might be TRBD1 (6 bases). V was pared by 4 bases and J by 4 bases, with 14 bases between. Per germline, CDR1 SGHRS and CDR2 YFSETQ. The CDR3 runs 14 residues. The CDR3 region has the DNA TGCGCCAGCAGCCCATCAGGGGCGGTCTATGGCTACACCTTC. It is translated as CASSPSGAVYGYTF.

The chain couples TRBV5-5 to TRBJ1-2; 8 nucleotides agree with TRBD1. V shed 2 bases and J 3 bases; nucleotides not matched to a gene: 3. The CDR3 has 14 amino acids. Per germline, CDR1 SGHKS and CDR2 YYEKEE (reference sequence). CDR3 sequence (DNA): TGTGCCAGCAGCTTCCAGACAGGGGACTATGGCTACACCTTC. Translated: CASSFQTGDYGYTF. Combining the CDR3 with reference TRBV5-5 and TRBJ1-2 gives the whole variable domain DAGVTQSPTHLIKTRGQQVTLRCSPISGHKSVSWYQQVLGQGPQFIFQYYEKEERGRGNFPDRFSARQFPNYSSELNVNALLLGDSALYLCASSFQTGDYGYTFGSGTRLTVV.

The chain uses TRBV6-6 and TRBJ1-1; no clear D gene. Germline V gene data show CDR1 as MNHNY and CDR2 as SVGAGI (reference sequence). CDR3 size: 15 residues. V gave up 2 bases and J gave up 1 base, with 11 bases separating them. CDR3 nucleotide sequence: TGTGCCAGCAGTTACGGTAACAGACAGAACACTGAAGCTTTCTTT. Translating gives CASSYGNRQNTEAFF.

This chain joins TRBV3-1 (or the pseudogene TRBV3-2) and TRBJ1-1; 9 bases agree with TRBD1. CDR1 and CDR2 (germline): LGHDT, YNNKEL (reference sequence). The trim removed 1 base at V and 5 bases at J, leaving 2 bases unmatched. The CDR3 extends over 14 amino acids. CDR3 DNA sequence: TGTGCCAGCAGCCAAGGGACAGGGGTGACTGAAGCTTTCTTT. As protein: CASSQGTGVTEAFF.

This clone was seen more than once but under ten times. The chain couples TRBV2 to TRBJ1-5; 9 nucleotides agree with TRBD1. This CDR3 spans 14 amino acids. J gave up 6 bases and V 6 bases, and 6 bases lay outside the gene matches. Germline lookup yields CDR1 SNHLY and CDR2 FYNNEI. The CDR3 DNA sequence: TGTGCCAGCAGAAAACAGGGGGCATCTCAGCCCCAGCATTTT. This codes for CASRKQGASQPQHF.